This T cell receptor (beta chain) was sequenced for a study of control samples from healthy donors and cancer patients. The CDR3 runs to 16 residues. Measured with immunoSEQ multiplex PCR; TCRdb has only the in-frame clones, and not every one. The table records approximately 140,000 clones, 94% of them present only once. Material: blood. This sequence joins TRBV21-1 and TRBJ2-2. TRBV21-1 corresponds to a pseudogene. The source of this sequence is a man aged 35 to 55 in good health. The CDR3 DNA follows: TGTGCCAGCAGCAGCCAAGGTAGGCAGAACACCGGGGAGCTGTTTTTT. It specifies CASSSQGRQNTGELFF.